The 21 T cell receptor beta chains listed next were all sequenced from one sample in a study of T-cell memory formation after mild COVID-19 (dated by TCRdb to about 2021). Preparation of the library involved 5' RACE. The run used an Illumina NovaSeq 6000. TCRdb reran the public reads through fastp at Q25 and MiXCR, keeping productive beta chains. Every distinct CDR3 protein forms one entry, paired with its most common genes and DNA. Within this sample are approximately 250,000 distinct CDR3 sequences, with about a sixth of them counted one time only. The top ten constitute 20% to 25% of the sample. The sequencing input was PBMCs or a T cell subset sorted from them (not recorded which). Every receptor here comes from a man aged 18 to 35 who had mild COVID-19 (a few samples of this study predate the infection). The sample titles of this study are shuffled in the database, so cell type and time point are left out; the donor was told from shared clones.

The gene calls are TRBV2 and TRBJ2-2; D is possibly TRBD1 (6 bases). CDR3 length equals 13 residues. V was pared by 7 bases and J by 1 base, with 7 bases between. Germline values: CDR1 SNHLY, CDR2 FYNNEI. This chain's CDR3 is CASTGENTGELFF. The CDR3 nucleotides are TGTGCCAGCACAGGGGAGAACACCGGGGAGCTGTTTTTT.

In this sample, this clonotype turned up a few times. This chain connects TRBV4-2 to TRBJ2-1; D possibly corresponds to TRBD1 (6 bases). This CDR3 is 16 amino acids long. Looked up from germline, CDR1 is LGHNA and CDR2 is YNFKEQ. Trimming cost V 3 bases and J 5 bases, with 17 bases left between them. CDR3 sequence reads: CASSHLDRSTHNEQFF. Here the CDR3 DNA reads TGTGCCAGCAGCCACCTGGACAGATCAACGCACAATGAGCAGTTCTTC.

A few counts support this clonotype. This chain joins TRBV4-3 and TRBJ2-5; possibly TRBD2 for D (7 bases). The CDR3 is 16 amino acids. The germline V and J ends were trimmed by 0 bases and 7 bases, with 18 bases remaining between them. CDR1 and CDR2 (germline): LGHNA, YSLEER. Here the CDR3 DNA reads TGCGCCAGCAGCCAAGATCTCAGCGGGACATCTGGGACCCAGTACTTC. Encoded protein: CASSQDLSGTSGTQYF.

This clonotype has more than one count but fewer than ten. The J gene is TRBJ2-3, the V gene TRBV5-1; D may be TRBD1 (5 bases). Germline V gene sequence: CDR1 SGHRS, CDR2 YFSETQ. The CDR3 is 16 amino acids. V was clipped by 3 bases and J by 3 bases, with 17 bases between them. This CDR3 is CASSSLGQAETDTQYF. In DNA form, the CDR3 reads TGCGCCAGCAGCTCTCTGGGGCAGGCGGAAACAGATACGCAGTATTTT.

This clonotype was counted only a few times. The CDR3 is CASSHRPSGTGELFF. DNA of the CDR3: TGCGCCAGCAGCCACCGTCCTAGCGGCACCGGGGAGCTGTTTTTT. The rearrangement uses TRBV4-3 and TRBJ2-2, with 7 bases lining up with TRBD2. Per the germline V gene, CDR1 is LGHNA and CDR2 is YSLEER. CDR3 size: 15 residues. Trimming took 3 bases from V and 4 from J; bases not matched to a gene: 5.

This clonotype has more than one count but fewer than ten. The rearrangement joins TRBV5-1 to TRBJ1-1; a weak D match, TRBD1 (6 bases). Trimming removed 0 bases at V and 3 bases at J, with 9 bases between. The CDR3 totals 14 residues. CDR1 SGHRS and CDR2 YFSETQ come from the germline V gene. CDR3 DNA sequence: TGCGCCAGCAGCTTGGTTGCAGGGGACACTGAAGCTTTCTTT. Protein product: CASSLVAGDTEAFF.

The genes are TRBV15 and TRBJ1-5; tentative D call: TRBD1 (5 bases). CDR1 and CDR2 (germline): LNHNV, YYDKDF (reference sequence). The CDR3 is 14 residues long. Trimming cost V 3 bases and J 8 bases, with 14 bases left between them. The CDR3 region is CATSSRVGGEPQHF. The DNA for the CDR3 is TGTGCCACCAGCAGCAGGGTAGGAGGGGAGCCCCAGCATTTT.

This clonotype was detected only a few times. This sequence joins TRBV12-3 or TRBV12-4 and TRBJ2-2, with D maybe TRBD1 (6 bases). This CDR3 has 14 residues. The V end lost 8 bases, the J end lost 3 bases, and 13 bases lay between the germline ends. The CDR3 nucleotides are TGTGCCAGCCTAAACAGGGTTGACACCGGGGAGCTGTTTTTT. This translates into CASLNRVDTGELFF.

The chain has TRBV20-1 and TRBJ2-3; 8 nucleotides agree with TRBD1. CDR1 is DFQATT and CDR2 is SNEGSKA in the germline V gene (reference sequence). The V gene end was trimmed by 5 bases and the J gene end by 8 bases; junction bases not matched to a gene: 3. This CDR3 region has 11 residues. In DNA, the CDR3 is TGCAGTGCTCATGACAGGGGTACGCAGTATTTT. Translating gives CSAHDRGTQYF.

The V call is TRBV7-2, the J call TRBJ2-2; a weak D match, TRBD2 (6 bases). Trimming took off 1 base at V and 4 bases at J, with 16 bases between the two ends. Germline lookup yields CDR1 SGHTA and CDR2 FQGNSA. The CDR3 totals 17 residues. Written as DNA, the CDR3 is TGTGCCAGCAGCTTAGGTCCGCGGGGTTCAATCACCGGGGAGCTGTTTTTT. Translated, it gives CASSLGPRGSITGELFF.

This clonotype was picked up a small number of times. The V and J genes are TRBV4-1 and TRBJ2-7; D remains unclear. This CDR3 has 13 amino acids. CDR1 is MGHRA and CDR2 is YSYEKL in the germline V gene. V dropped 3 bases and J dropped 2 bases, with 8 bases sitting between them. The CDR3 sequence: CASSQVSPYEQYF. In DNA, the CDR3 is TGCGCCAGCAGCCAGGTCAGTCCCTACGAGCAGTACTTC.

A few counts support this clonotype. The chain carries TRBV7-9 and TRBJ1-4; D is ambiguous. The V end lost 8 bases, the J end lost 4 bases, and 8 bases lay between the germline ends. Germline lookup yields CDR1 SEHNR and CDR2 FQNEAQ (reference sequence). The CDR3 loop spans 12 amino acids. The CDR3 bases are TGTGCCAGCGAAGAACTTAATGAAAAACTGTTTTTT. It yields the protein CASEELNEKLFF.

The chain is built from TRBV3-1 and TRBJ2-2; 8 bases match TRBD2. The germline CDR1 and CDR2 sequences are LGHDT and YNNKEL (reference sequence). With V trimmed by 8 bases and J by 5 bases, 10 bases remained unmatched. The CDR3 has 15 residues. CDR3 nucleotide sequence: TGTGCCAGCTCATTGCGCGGGGGGAATACCGGGGAGCTGTTTTTT. Translated: CASSLRGGNTGELFF. The full variable domain, completed using reference TRBV3-1 and TRBJ2-2, is DTAVSQTPKYLVTQMGNDKSIKCEQNLGHDTMYWYKQDSKKFLKIMFSYNNKELIINETVPNRFSPKSPDKAHLNLHINSLELGDSAVYFCASSLRGGNTGELFFGEGSRLTVL.

The V call is TRBV19, the J call TRBJ2-1; D uncertain. Germline CDR1 and CDR2: LNHDA and SQIVND (reference sequence). V dropped 7 bases and J dropped 4 bases, with 11 bases sitting between them. The CDR3 contains 13 residues. The CDR3: CASTAALYNEQFF. The CDR3 region has the DNA TGTGCCAGTACCGCGGCTCTATACAATGAGCAGTTCTTC.

The CDR3 sequence is CATSTPGGLREQYF. Here the CDR3 DNA reads TGTGCCACCAGCACCCCTGGGGGACTTCGGGAGCAGTACTTC. V gene TRBV15 combines with J gene TRBJ2-7; perhaps TRBD2 as D (6 bases). The CDR3 totals 14 residues. Trimming left V 4 bases short and J 7 bases short, with 17 bases between. Germline V gene sequence: CDR1 LNHNV, CDR2 YYDKDF (reference sequence).

The gene calls are TRBV7-3 and TRBJ2-5, with D possibly being TRBD1 (7 bases). CDR3 length equals 15 residues. Germline lookup yields CDR1 SGHTA and CDR2 FQGTGA. Trimming removed 2 bases from V and 5 bases from J, with 15 bases in between. CDR3 nucleotides: TGTGCCAGCAGCTTAGGAGGGGGCGAGGGGGAGACCCAGTACTTC. Protein: CASSLGGGEGETQYF.

This clonotype appeared a few times. The gene calls are TRBV7-3 and TRBJ2-1, with a possible D match to TRBD1 (6 bases). This CDR3 is 15 amino acids long. Germline-derived CDR1 and CDR2 are SGHTA and FQGTGA. Trimming pared 2 bases from V and 5 bases from J, leaving 13 bases between. The CDR3 here is CASSLALGADNEQFF. CDR3 sequence (DNA): TGTGCCAGCAGCTTAGCCTTGGGGGCTGACAATGAGCAGTTCTTC.

This clonotype was detected a few times. The J gene is TRBJ2-7, the V gene TRBV4-3; D not resolved. The CDR3 is 13 residues long. The germline gives CDR1 LGHNA, CDR2 YSLEER. Trimming left V 1 base short and J 8 bases short, with 12 bases between. CDR3 in amino acids: CASSQGYQSQQYF. CDR3 sequence (DNA): TGCGCCAGCAGCCAAGGGTACCAGTCACAGCAGTACTTC.

This clonotype was observed a few times. The CDR3 coding sequence is TGTGCCAGCAGTCATACCCTAGCCTGGGACAGGGTGAACACTGAAGCTTTCTTT. Encoded protein: CASSHTLAWDRVNTEAFF. The genes are TRBV6-5 and TRBJ1-1; TRBD1 agrees at 9 bases. Unmatched junction bases numbered 13, after V lost 5 bases and J lost 0 bases. This CDR3 has 18 amino acids. Germline V gives CDR1 MNHEY, CDR2 SVGAGI.

In regard to this clonotype: One end of the junction does not line up with germline, which may come from a read error. The J gene is TRBJ2-1, the V gene TRBV4-1, with 9 bases aligning to TRBD2. The germline gives CDR1 MGHRA, CDR2 YSYEKL. The CDR3 has 17 residues. CDR3 sequence: CASRQIVAAGGPVQQLF. The CDR3 DNA follows: TGCGCCAGCAGGCAAATCGTCGCTGCGGGGGGGCCCGTTCAGCAGCTCTTC.

This sequence joins TRBV7-2 and TRBJ1-5; TRBD1 might be the D (6 bases). V gave up 4 bases and J gave up 3 bases, with 13 bases separating them. The germline V gene encodes CDR1 SGHTA and CDR2 FQGNSA. The CDR3 totals 15 residues. CDR3 sequence reads: CASSSEGHLNQPQHF. CDR3 nucleotides: TGTGCCAGCAGCTCAGAGGGACATCTCAATCAGCCCCAGCATTTT.